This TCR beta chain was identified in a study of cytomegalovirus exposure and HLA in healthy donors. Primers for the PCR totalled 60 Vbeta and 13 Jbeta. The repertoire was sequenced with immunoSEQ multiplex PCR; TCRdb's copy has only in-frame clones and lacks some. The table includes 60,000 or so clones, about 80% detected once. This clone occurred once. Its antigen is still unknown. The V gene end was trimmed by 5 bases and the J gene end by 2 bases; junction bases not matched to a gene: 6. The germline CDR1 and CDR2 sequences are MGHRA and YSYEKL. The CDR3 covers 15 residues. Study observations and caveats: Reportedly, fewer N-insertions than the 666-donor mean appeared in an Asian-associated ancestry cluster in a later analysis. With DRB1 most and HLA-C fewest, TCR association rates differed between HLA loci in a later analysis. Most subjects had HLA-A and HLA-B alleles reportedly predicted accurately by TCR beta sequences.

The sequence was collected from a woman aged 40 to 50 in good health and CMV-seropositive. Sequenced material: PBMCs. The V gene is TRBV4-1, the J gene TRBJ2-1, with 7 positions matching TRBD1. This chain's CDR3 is CASSSDRDPYNEQFF. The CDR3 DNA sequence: TGCGCCAGCAGCTCCGACAGGGATCCCTACAATGAGCAGTTCTTC.